The 24 T cell receptor beta chains given below trace back to one sample, sequenced in a study of blood T cell repertoires in COVID-19. Method: immunoSEQ multiplex PCR; TCRdb's copy keeps in-frame clones and lacks some. The data show hundreds of thousands of clones, 70% to 90% seen once. Material for sequencing was PBMCs or T cells enriched from blood (not recorded which). These receptors originate from a man aged 25 to 40 with acute COVID-19.

This rearrangement joins TRBV6-6 to TRBJ2-3; tentative D call: TRBD1 (6 bases). From germline, CDR1 is MNHNY and CDR2 SVGAGI (reference sequence). The CDR3 has 15 amino acids. Trimming cost V 6 bases and J 0 bases, with 13 bases left between them. The CDR3 region has the DNA TGTGCCAGCAGCCTACAGGGAGCTAGCACAGATACGCAGTATTTT. This sequence encodes CASSLQGASTDTQYF.

The CDR3 spells CASKRGDTQYF. The CDR3 nucleotides read TGTGCCAGCAAAAGGGGGGATACGCAGTATTTT. The chain is built from TRBV9 and TRBJ2-3; tentatively, D is TRBD1 (6 bases). Trimming left V 6 bases short and J 6 bases short, with 8 bases between. The germline V gene has CDR1 SGDLS and CDR2 YYNGEE. This CDR3 contains 11 residues.

The chain links TRBV7-6 to TRBJ1-1, with 8 bases that match TRBD1. The CDR3 is 15 residues long. Germline CDR1 reads SGHVS; CDR2 reads FNYEAQ. V was pared by 5 bases and J by 5 bases, with 10 bases of the junction left unmatched. CDR3 sequence: CASSKRTGLWTEAFF. The CDR3 nucleotides read TGTGCCAGCAGCAAACGGACAGGGCTATGGACTGAAGCTTTCTTT.

This clone has only a few counts. The chain is built from TRBV5-1 and TRBJ1-1; unclear D gene. This CDR3 spans 14 amino acids. The V end lost 0 bases, the J end lost 3 bases, and 9 bases lay between the germline ends. Germline values: CDR1 SGHRS, CDR2 YFSETQ. CDR3 in amino acids: CASSLALSDTEAFF. The CDR3 DNA follows: TGCGCCAGCAGCTTGGCCCTAAGCGACACTGAAGCTTTCTTT.

The rearrangement links TRBV7-2 to TRBJ2-1; 8 bases line up with TRBD2. Germline V gene sequence: CDR1 SGHTA, CDR2 FQGNSA. The V segment lost 5 bases and the J segment 5 bases; nucleotides outside the gene matches: 5. CDR3 size: 14 residues. The CDR3 DNA sequence: TGTGCCAGCAGCCCGCGGGGGGCGCACAATGAGCAGTTCTTC. Translated, it gives CASSPRGAHNEQFF.

The chain combines TRBV18 with TRBJ1-2, with TRBD1 identical over 7 bases. Unmatched junction bases numbered 11, after V lost 6 bases and J lost 4 bases. The CDR3 length is 15 residues. CDR1 and CDR2 from the germline V gene are KGHSH and LQKENI. Here the CDR3 DNA reads TGTGCCAGCTCTGTTCTGGAGGGGGCTAGCTATGGCTACACCTTC. This codes for CASSVLEGASYGYTF.

The genes are TRBV19 and TRBJ1-5; 7 bases map to TRBD1. Germline V gene data show CDR1 as LNHDA and CDR2 as SQIVND (reference sequence). The CDR3 runs to 15 residues. V lost 7 bases to trimming and J lost 1 base; unmatched junction nucleotides: 7. The CDR3 nucleotides are TGTGCCAGTAAGGTTTGGGACAGCAGCAATCAGCCCCAGCATTTT. Translation gives CASKVWDSSNQPQHF. Based on the CDR3 plus reference TRBV19 and TRBJ1-5, the full variable domain is DGGITQSPKYLFRKEGQNVTLSCEQNLNHDAMYWYRQDPGQGLRLIYYSQIVNDFQKGDIAEGYSVSREKKESFPLTVTSAQKNPTAFYLCASKVWDSSNQPQHFGDGTRLSIL.

The chain has TRBV15 and TRBJ1-1; no clear D gene. The CDR3 sequence is 15 residues long. Germline CDR1 and CDR2: LNHNV and YYDKDF (reference sequence). V lost 0 bases and J lost 5, with 13 bases in between. The CDR3, as DNA: TGTGCCACCAGCAGAGATAGGGTGGGAGGTACTGAAGCTTTCTTT. Amino acid sequence: CATSRDRVGGTEAFF.

This clone was recorded at least ten times. The chain uses TRBV7-9 and TRBJ1-1; 10 nucleotides agree with TRBD1. V lost 2 bases, J lost 7 bases, and 7 bases stayed unmatched. Germline-derived CDR1 and CDR2 are SEHNR and FQNEAQ (reference sequence). The CDR3 loop spans 15 amino acids. The CDR3 region is CASSLPGTGVVEAFF. Written as DNA, the CDR3 is TGTGCCAGCAGCTTACCGGGGACAGGGGTGGTTGAAGCTTTCTTT.

This clone was observed a handful of times. The V and J genes are TRBV30 and TRBJ2-2, with TRBD2 matching 11 bases. The CDR3 consists of 15 residues. Germline assignment: CDR1 GTSNPN and CDR2 SVGIG (reference sequence). The V segment lost 8 bases and the J segment 5 bases; nucleotides outside the gene matches: 10. The DNA for the CDR3 is TGTGCCGGGTCTATAGCGGGGGGGCAGACCGGGGAGCTGTTTTTT. This sequence encodes CAGSIAGGQTGELFF.

The rearrangement uses TRBV6-5 and TRBJ1-4; 7 positions match TRBD1. The CDR3 has 14 amino acids. CDR1 MNHEY and CDR2 SVGAGI come from the germline V gene. V lost 6 bases, J lost 5 bases, and 6 bases stayed unmatched. The CDR3 sequence is CASRREGGNEKLFF. CDR3 bases: TGTGCCAGCAGGCGGGAAGGGGGCAATGAAAAACTGTTTTTT.

Here the CDR3 reads CASSLRTSGGLKVGDIQYF. CDR3 nucleotide sequence: TGTGCCAGCAGCTTGAGGACTAGCGGGGGCCTCAAGGTAGGGGACATTCAGTACTTC. The V call is TRBV5-6, the J call TRBJ2-4, with 13 bases lining up with TRBD2. This CDR3 contains 19 residues. The V segment lost 1 base and the J segment 8 bases; nucleotides outside the gene matches: 15. Per germline, CDR1 SGHDT and CDR2 YYEEEE.

The J gene is TRBJ2-5, the V gene TRBV27; TRBD2 agrees at 14 bases. The length of the CDR3 is 16 residues. Germline trimming cut 5 bases from V and 5 bases from J; bases unmatched to any gene: 7. The germline gives CDR1 MNHEY, CDR2 SMNVEV (reference sequence). Here the CDR3 DNA reads TGTGCCAGCAGTCCCGACTGGACTAGCGGGGGGGAGACCCAGTACTTC. It codes for CASSPDWTSGGETQYF.

The genes are TRBV11-2 and TRBJ2-3; 8 nucleotides line up with TRBD1. This CDR3 has 15 residues. Per the germline V gene, CDR1 is SGHAT and CDR2 is FQNNGV. V was pared by 5 bases and J by 0 bases, with 4 bases of the junction left unmatched. As DNA, the CDR3 is TGTGCCAGCAGCCAGGGGGCCTCTAGCACAGATACGCAGTATTTT. Translated, it gives CASSQGASSTDTQYF.

This clone turned up a few times. The chain links TRBV9 to TRBJ1-2, with 7 nucleotides matching TRBD1. V lost 5 bases to trimming and J lost 2 bases; unmatched junction nucleotides: 21. The CDR3 covers 19 residues. Germline lookup yields CDR1 SGDLS and CDR2 YYNGEE. CDR3 bases: TGTGCCAGCAGAGGGTCATCAATTGGGCTACTACAGGGGAACTATGGCTACACCTTC. Translation: CASRGSSIGLLQGNYGYTF. Full variable domain (outside the CDR3, taken from reference TRBV9 and TRBJ1-2): DSGVTQTPKHLITATGQRVTLRCSPRSGDLSVYWYQQSLDQGLQFLIQYYNGEERAKGNILERFSAQQFPDLHSELNLSSLELGDSALYFCASRGSSIGLLQGNYGYTFGSGTRLTVV.

In DNA form, the CDR3 reads TGTGCCAGTAGTTTGAGCGGGGGGCTCGGGGATACGCAGTATTTT. Translating it yields CASSLSGGLGDTQYF. The chain couples TRBV19 to TRBJ2-3; 9 nucleotides align to TRBD2. The CDR3 extends over 15 amino acids. CDR1 LNHDA and CDR2 SQIVND come from the germline V gene (reference sequence). Germline trimming cut 5 bases from V and 6 bases from J; bases unmatched to any gene: 9.

The chain recombines TRBV2 with TRBJ1-5; D gene unclear. From germline, CDR1 is SNHLY and CDR2 FYNNEI. Trimming shortened V by 5 bases and J by 0 bases, and 8 bases separated the two germline ends. This CDR3 is built from 14 residues. The CDR3: CASSSRPSNQPQHF. The CDR3 DNA follows: TGTGCCAGCAGTTCTCGTCCTAGCAATCAGCCCCAGCATTTT.

Only a few counts were recorded for this clone. The V call is TRBV15, the J call TRBJ1-1; 10 nucleotides agree with TRBD1. The CDR3 sequence is 16 residues long. Losses at the gene ends were 6 bases for V and 1 base for J; bases not matched to a gene: 8. Germline CDR1 and CDR2: LNHNV and YYDKDF (reference sequence). CDR3 region: CATRRGQGISNTEAFF. CDR3 nucleotides: TGTGCCACCAGACGGGGACAGGGGATCTCGAACACTGAAGCTTTCTTT.

In this sample, this clone turned up once. The CDR3 sequence is CSASAQGTEQYF. CDR3 coding DNA: TGCAGTGCTAGTGCCCAGGGGACAGAGCAGTACTTC. The V and J genes are TRBV20-1 and TRBJ2-7; weak D call: TRBD1 (6 bases). CDR1 and CDR2 from the germline V gene are DFQATT and SNEGSKA (reference sequence). The CDR3 spans 12 residues. Trimming left V 3 bases short and J 7 bases short, with 13 bases between.

The gene calls are TRBV7-9 and TRBJ1-1; TRBD1 agrees at 7 bases. The CDR3 has 16 residues. Losses at the gene ends were 5 bases for V and 5 bases for J; bases not matched to a gene: 14. The germline V gene encodes CDR1 SEHNR and CDR2 FQNEAQ (reference sequence). CDR3 sequence (DNA): TGTGCCAGCAGCCCCTCCCCGGACAGGACAGGAACTGAAGCTTTCTTT. The encoded protein is CASSPSPDRTGTEAFF.

The V and J genes are TRBV27 and TRBJ1-4; 8 bases align to TRBD1. The CDR3 is made up of 15 amino acids. Germline-derived CDR1 and CDR2 are MNHEY and SMNVEV (reference sequence). After removal of 2 bases from V and 2 bases from J, the junction contained 1 base not matched to a gene. The chain's CDR3 is CASSLQGATNEKLFF. The CDR3 region has the DNA TGTGCCAGCAGTTTACAGGGGGCGACTAATGAAAAACTGTTTTTT.

J is TRBJ1-1 and V is TRBV30, with 9 nucleotides matching TRBD1. Germline-derived CDR1 and CDR2 are GTSNPN and SVGIG (reference sequence). CDR3 length: 15 residues. V was pared by 1 base and J by 5 bases, with 8 bases of the junction left unmatched. CDR3 nucleotides: TGTGCCTGGAGTGGTAAGGGGACAGGGCAAACTGAAGCTTTCTTT. It is translated as CAWSGKGTGQTEAFF.

The CDR3 reads CASSPGGGGSPLHF. DNA of the CDR3: TGTGCCAGCAGCCCCGGTGGGGGGGGTTCACCCCTCCACTTT. The chain couples TRBV7-9 to TRBJ1-6, with a weak D call TRBD1 (5 bases). CDR1 is SEHNR, CDR2 FQNEAQ, per germline (reference sequence). The germline V and J ends were trimmed by 5 bases and 9 bases, with 14 bases remaining between them. This CDR3 has 14 residues.

The rearrangement joins TRBV12-2 to TRBJ2-7; the listed D gene, TRBD1, was not tested against the DNA. TRBV12-2 is designated a pseudogene. CDR3 length equals 10 residues. CDR3 DNA: TGTGCAAGTCGCTTTAACAGGCAGTACTTC. Translation gives CASRFNRQYF.